This T cell receptor beta chain appears in the sequencing data of a study of T cells after yellow fever vaccination. Overall study context: Researchers used SMART-Seq v4 Ultra Low Input to prepare fractions that had low cell numbers.

The study's findings and limits: The booster response re-showed most primary clones: 96% CD4, approximately 90% CD8.

Conversion of TCR transcripts into cDNA relied on 5'RACE template switching, which added a universal primer site and UMIs. TCRdb called the 5' RACE reads again in MiXCR, with one record for every CDR3 protein. The sample shows approximately 170,000 distinct CDR3 sequences, approximately 10% of them seen only once. The CDR3 contains 16 residues. V was trimmed by 4 bases and J by 5 bases, leaving 19 bases between them. In germline, CDR1 is MGHRA, CDR2 YSYEKL. This clonotype was observed a few times. As yet, its antigen is unknown. The clonotype comes from a young man who received the YFV17D yellow fever vaccine. The rearrangement links TRBV4-1 to TRBJ2-3; tentatively, D is TRBD2 (7 bases). Sequencing was performed on CD8+ T cells sorted from PBMCs, taken 15 days after the yellow fever booster vaccination. This CDR3 is CASSPSGGGLRDTQYF. The CDR3 DNA reads TGCGCCAGCAGCCCTTCGGGCGGGGGCCTGAGAGATACGCAGTATTTT.